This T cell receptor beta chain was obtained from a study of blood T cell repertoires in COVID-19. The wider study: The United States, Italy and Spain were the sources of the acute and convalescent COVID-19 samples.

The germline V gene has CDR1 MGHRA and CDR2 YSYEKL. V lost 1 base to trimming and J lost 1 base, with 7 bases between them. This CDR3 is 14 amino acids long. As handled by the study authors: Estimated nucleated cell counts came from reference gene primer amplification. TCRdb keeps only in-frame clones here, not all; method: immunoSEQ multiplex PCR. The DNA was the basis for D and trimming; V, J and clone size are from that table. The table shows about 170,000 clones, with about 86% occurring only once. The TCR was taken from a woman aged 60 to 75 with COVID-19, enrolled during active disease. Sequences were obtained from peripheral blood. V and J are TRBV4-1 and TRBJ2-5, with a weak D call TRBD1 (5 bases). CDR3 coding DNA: TGCGCCAGCAGCCAAGGAGACAGCCAAGAGACCCAGTACTTC. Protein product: CASSQGDSQETQYF.